Listed below are T cell receptor beta chains from one sample, sequenced in a study of T-cell reconstitution after alpha-beta-depleted transplantation in children. TCRdb used MiXCR to reprocess the PCR reads, holding one entry per CDR3 protein. The sample has 450,000 to 600,000 distinct CDR3 sequences, 10% seen once. The sample consisted of PBMCs, taken before TCRalphabeta/CD19-depleted stem cell transplant. These receptor sequences come from a child aged 2-9 years with inherited bone marrow failure, due to receive a stem cell transplant. Each CDR3 is given with its conserved first and last residue. The order of the fields is D gene, J gene, clone size, V gene, CDR3 DNA, CDR3 protein. D genes are given only for firm matches. Some rows have no size entry. The others give once, few or many, or a class for an expanded clone.

NA TRBJ2-7 many TRBV7-9 TGTGCCAGCAGCGCATGGGTGGGCAGGTCCTACGAGCAGTACTTC CASSAWVGRSYEQYF
NA TRBJ2-1 many TRBV6-1 TGTGCCAGCAGCCCGCCCATTGGGGGCTCCTACAATGAGCAGTTCTTC CASSPPIGGSYNEQFF
TRBD1 TRBJ2-1 many TRBV12-3/TRBV12-4 TGTGCCAGCAGTTTAGTCGGACAGGGAAAGCAGTTCTTC CASSLVGQGKQFF
NA TRBJ1-1 many TRBV3-1 TGTGCCAGCAGCCAATTATCCAGGAACACTGAAGCTTTCTTT CASSQLSRNTEAFF
TRBD1 TRBJ2-3 NA TRBV12-3/TRBV12-4 TGTGCCAGCAGTCCGGGGGGAGACAGGGGGTTCGCAGATACGCAGTATTTT CASSPGGDRGFADTQYF
NA TRBJ1-2 few TRBV6-5 TGTGCCAGCAGTTACGGGGGGGCCTTTGGTGGCTACACCTTC CASSYGGAFGGYTF
NA TRBJ2-1 many TRBV3-1 TGTGCCAGCAGCCTTTTAAGCGCGGGCGCTCATGAGCAGTTCTTC CASSLLSAGAHEQFF
NA TRBJ1-1 NA TRBV28 TGTGCCAGCAGTTGGTCCGAGACACTTATGAACACTGAAGCTTTCTTT CASSWSETLMNTEAFF
TRBD1 TRBJ2-3 many TRBV5-1 TGCGCCAGCAGCCCTACACCGGGACAGATCACAGATACGCAGTATTTT CASSPTPGQITDTQYF
NA TRBJ1-4 many TRBV27 TGTGCCAGCAGAAGCCCTGGGGGTGAAAAACTGTTTTTT CASRSPGGEKLFF
NA TRBJ2-1 NA TRBV5-1 TGCGCCAGCAGCTTGGTATATGACGGGAGAGGGAATGAGCAGTTCTTC CASSLVYDGRGNEQFF
TRBD2 TRBJ2-2 many TRBV20-1 TGCAGTGCTAGAGAGGTGGTAGCGGGGAACACCGGGGAGCTGTTTTTT CSAREVVAGNTGELFF
NA TRBJ2-7 many TRBV12-3/TRBV12-4 TGTGCCAGCAGTCCTACCCCGGAGGGGCCTTCTTACGAGCAGTACTTC CASSPTPEGPSYEQYF
NA TRBJ2-5 many TRBV28 TGTGCCAGCAGGGGATATACAGGGATTCCCCCCAAGGAGACCCAGTACTTC CASRGYTGIPPKETQYF
NA TRBJ1-2 NA TRBV6-2/TRBV6-3 TGTGCCACCCGAGCGACAGAGGATGACTATGGCTACACCTTC CATRATEDDYGYTF
NA TRBJ2-1 many TRBV30 TGTGCCTGGGCCACCGGGACTGGAAGCCTTGAGCAGTTCTTC CAWATGTGSLEQFF
TRBD1 TRBJ1-2 many TRBV6-6 TGTGCCAGCAGTTACGGAGGGGGCTGGGGCTACACCTTC CASSYGGGWGYTF
TRBD2 TRBJ2-2 NA TRBV27 TGTGCCAGCACTCCTCTTGGGGGAGGGCCAAACACCGGGGAGCTGTTTTTT CASTPLGGGPNTGELFF
TRBD2 TRBJ2-1 many TRBV28 TGTGCCAGCGCAAAGAGCGGGAGGCTTGAGCAGTTCTTC CASAKSGRLEQFF
TRBD2 TRBJ2-6 many TRBV5-1 TGCGCCAGCAGCTTGGAGGGCAGTCGACTAGCGGGACCGACTGGGGCCAACGTCCTGACTTTC CASSLEGSRLAGPTGANVLTF
TRBD2 TRBJ2-1 many TRBV20-1 TGCAGTGCTAGAGTAGGCGGGAGTAAAAATGAGCAGTTCTTC CSARVGGSKNEQFF
NA TRBJ2-1 NA TRBV2 TGTGCCAGCAGTGAAGCCTCGGGGTACAATGAGCAGTTCTTC CASSEASGYNEQFF
TRBD1 TRBJ2-1 few TRBV28 TGTGCCAGTTTAATCGGACAGGGTAGAGAGCAGTTCTTC CASLIGQGREQFF
NA TRBJ2-1 many TRBV9 TGTGCCAGCAGCGCTCAGGGATACTACAATGAGCAGTTCTTC CASSAQGYYNEQFF
TRBD1 TRBJ1-1 few TRBV6-5 TGTGCCAGCAGTCACAGGGGAGGGCACACTGAAGCTTTCTTT CASSHRGGHTEAFF
TRBD1 TRBJ1-1 few TRBV20-1 TGCAGTGCTTCACGACCACAGGGGCGGGGGACTGAAGCTTTCTTT CSASRPQGRGTEAFF
NA TRBJ2-7 many TRBV5-1 TGCGCCAGCAGCTTGGAAGGGAGCGTGTACGAGCAGTACTTC CASSLEGSVYEQYF
NA TRBJ2-6 many TRBV5-1 TGCGCCAGCAGCTTGGGGAACAGGGACCCCTCTGGGGCCAACGTCCTGACTTTC CASSLGNRDPSGANVLTF
NA TRBJ2-7 NA TRBV7-2 TGTGCCAGCAGCTTATATGGGGCCTACTTAGCCTACGAGCAGTACTTC CASSLYGAYLAYEQYF
TRBD2 TRBJ2-3 NA TRBV11-2 TGTGCCAGCAGCTTTAGCGGGAGTTTGGCAGATACGCAGTATTTT CASSFSGSLADTQYF
NA TRBJ1-3 NA TRBV7-2 TGTGCCAGCAGCTACGCCGTTGGCAGGGACACCGGGAACACCATATATTTT CASSYAVGRDTGNTIYF
TRBD2 TRBJ2-7 NA TRBV30 TGTGCCTGGAGCCTGGCTAGCGGCCCCTACGAGCAGTACTTC CAWSLASGPYEQYF
NA TRBJ2-7 many TRBV12-3/TRBV12-4 TGTGCCAGCCGTCAGAGGTTCTACGAGCAGTACTTC CASRQRFYEQYF
NA TRBJ1-4 many TRBV7-9 TGTGCCAGCAGTGTCCCGGGTGAAAAACTGTTTTTT CASSVPGEKLFF
NA TRBJ1-1 many TRBV9 TGTGCCAGCAGCGTAGGGTCAGGGGTGCCCACTGAAGCTTTCTTT CASSVGSGVPTEAFF
NA TRBJ2-7 many TRBV5-1 TGCGCCAGCAGCTTGTTGCCGGGACGGTTGTCCTACGAGCAGTACTTC CASSLLPGRLSYEQYF